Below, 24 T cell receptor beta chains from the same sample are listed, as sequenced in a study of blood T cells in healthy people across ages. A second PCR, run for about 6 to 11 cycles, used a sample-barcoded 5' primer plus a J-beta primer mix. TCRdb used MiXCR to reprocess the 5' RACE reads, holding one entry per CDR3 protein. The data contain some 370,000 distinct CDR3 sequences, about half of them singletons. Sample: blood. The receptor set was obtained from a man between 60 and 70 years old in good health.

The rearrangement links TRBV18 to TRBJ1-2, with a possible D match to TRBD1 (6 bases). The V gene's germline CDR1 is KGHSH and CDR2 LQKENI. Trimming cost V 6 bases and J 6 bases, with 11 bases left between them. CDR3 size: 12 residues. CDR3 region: CASSPTGNGYTF. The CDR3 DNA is TGTGCCAGCTCGCCTACAGGGAATGGCTACACCTTC.

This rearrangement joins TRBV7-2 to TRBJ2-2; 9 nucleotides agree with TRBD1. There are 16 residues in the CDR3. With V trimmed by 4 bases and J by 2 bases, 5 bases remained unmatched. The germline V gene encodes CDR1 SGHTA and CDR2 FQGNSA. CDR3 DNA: TGTGCCAGCAGCTCAAAACAGGGGGCTAACACCGGGGAGCTGTTTTTT. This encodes CASSSKQGANTGELFF. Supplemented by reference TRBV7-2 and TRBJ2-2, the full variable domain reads GAGVSQSPSNKVTEKGKDVELRCDPISGHTALYWYRQSLGQGLEFLIYFQGNSAPDKSGLPSDRFSAERTGGSVSTLTIQRTQQEDSAVYLCASSSKQGANTGELFFGEGSRLTVL.

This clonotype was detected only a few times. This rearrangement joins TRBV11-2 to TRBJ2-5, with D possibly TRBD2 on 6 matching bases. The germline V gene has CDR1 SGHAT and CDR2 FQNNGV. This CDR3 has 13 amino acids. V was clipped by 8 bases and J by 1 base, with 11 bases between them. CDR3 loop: CASQGGTQETQYF. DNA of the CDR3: TGTGCCAGCCAGGGCGGGACCCAAGAGACCCAGTACTTC.

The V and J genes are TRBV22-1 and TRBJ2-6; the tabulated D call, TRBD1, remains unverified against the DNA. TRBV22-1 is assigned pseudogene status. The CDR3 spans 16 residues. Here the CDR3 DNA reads TGTCCTGGCCCGGGACAGTTCATCTCTGGGGCCAACGTCCTGACTTTC. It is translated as CPGPGQFISGANVLTF.

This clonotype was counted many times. CDR3 loop: CASSLAGEGTDTQYF. DNA for the CDR3: TGTGCCAGCAGTCTAGCGGGAGAGGGCACAGATACGCAGTATTTT. The chain uses TRBV6-6 and TRBJ2-3; 10 bases are shared with TRBD2. V was pared by 5 bases and J by 1 base, with 3 bases of the junction left unmatched. Germline V lookup: CDR1 MNHNY, CDR2 SVGAGI (reference sequence). The CDR3 length is 15 residues.

The chain's CDR3 is CASSLGLSLGETQYF. Written as DNA, the CDR3 is TGTGCCAGCAGCCTTGGACTGAGCTTGGGGGAGACCCAGTACTTC. The genes are TRBV7-2 and TRBJ2-7, with D possibly TRBD2 on 5 matching bases. Judging by the DNA end, TRBJ2-5 fits better; the J call may be wrong. Germline V gene sequence: CDR1 SGHTA, CDR2 FQGNSA. The CDR3 length is 15 residues.

The CDR3 DNA reads TGTGCCAGCAGCTTAGGCGGGAGGGTATACGAGCAGTACTTC. Its protein product is CASSLGGRVYEQYF. The chain joins TRBV7-2 to TRBJ2-7, with 9 bases lining up with TRBD2. This CDR3 comprises 14 residues. Germline values: CDR1 SGHTA, CDR2 FQGNSA. V lost 1 base to trimming and J lost 4 bases; unmatched junction nucleotides: 2.

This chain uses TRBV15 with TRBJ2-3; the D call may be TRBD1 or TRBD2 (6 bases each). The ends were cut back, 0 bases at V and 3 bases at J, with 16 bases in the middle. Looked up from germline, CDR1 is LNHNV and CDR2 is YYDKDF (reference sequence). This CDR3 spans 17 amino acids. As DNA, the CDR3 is TGTGCCACCAGCAGAGATCAGGGGAGGATGGGTACAGATACGCAGTATTTT. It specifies CATSRDQGRMGTDTQYF. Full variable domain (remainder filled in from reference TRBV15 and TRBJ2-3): DAMVIQNPRYQVTQFGKPVTLSCSQTLNHNVMYWYQQKSSQAPKLLFHYYDKDFNNEADTPDNFQSRRPNTSFCFLDIRSPGLGDTAMYLCATSRDQGRMGTDTQYFGPGTRLTVL.

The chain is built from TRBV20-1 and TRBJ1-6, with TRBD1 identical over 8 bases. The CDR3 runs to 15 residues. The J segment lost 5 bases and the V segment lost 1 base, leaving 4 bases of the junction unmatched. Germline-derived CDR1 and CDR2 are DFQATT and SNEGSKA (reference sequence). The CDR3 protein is CSARGDRGHNSPLHF. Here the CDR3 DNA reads TGCAGTGCTAGAGGAGACAGGGGCCATAATTCACCCCTCCACTTT.

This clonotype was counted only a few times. The CDR3 spells CASSRTGYQETHNEQFF. The CDR3 DNA reads as TGTGCCAGCAGCCGGACAGGGTACCAAGAGACCCACAATGAGCAGTTCTTC. The chain joins TRBV6-1 to TRBJ2-1; 8 bases map to TRBD1. In germline, CDR1 is MNHNS, CDR2 SASEGT. The CDR3 contains 17 residues. With V trimmed by 6 bases and J by 5 bases, 15 bases remained unmatched.

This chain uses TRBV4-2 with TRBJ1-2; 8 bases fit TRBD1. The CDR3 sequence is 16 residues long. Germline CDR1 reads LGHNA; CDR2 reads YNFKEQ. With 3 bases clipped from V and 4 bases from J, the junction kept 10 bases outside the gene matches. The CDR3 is CASSQARGQALYGYTF. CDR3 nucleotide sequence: TGTGCCAGCAGCCAGGCCCGGGGACAGGCGCTCTATGGCTACACCTTC.

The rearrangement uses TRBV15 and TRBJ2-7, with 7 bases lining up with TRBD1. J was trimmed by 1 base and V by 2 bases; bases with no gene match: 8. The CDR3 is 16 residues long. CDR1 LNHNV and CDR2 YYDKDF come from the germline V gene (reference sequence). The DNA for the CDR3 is TGTGCCACCAGCAGATTCAGGACAGGAGATTCCTACGAGCAGTACTTC. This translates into CATSRFRTGDSYEQYF.

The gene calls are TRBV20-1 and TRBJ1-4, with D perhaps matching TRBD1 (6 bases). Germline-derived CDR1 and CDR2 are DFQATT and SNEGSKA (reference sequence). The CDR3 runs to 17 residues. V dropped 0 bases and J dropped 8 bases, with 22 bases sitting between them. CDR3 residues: CSARDPSRGGNDEKLFF. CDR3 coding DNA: TGCAGTGCTAGAGATCCTTCGAGAGGGGGGAATGACGAAAAACTGTTTTTT.

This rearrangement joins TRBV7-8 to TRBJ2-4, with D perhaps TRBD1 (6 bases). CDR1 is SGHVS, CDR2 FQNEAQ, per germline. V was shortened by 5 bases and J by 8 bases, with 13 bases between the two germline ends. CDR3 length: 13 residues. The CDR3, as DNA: TGTGCCAGCAGCCCATACAGGGATCACATTCAGTACTTC. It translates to CASSPYRDHIQYF.

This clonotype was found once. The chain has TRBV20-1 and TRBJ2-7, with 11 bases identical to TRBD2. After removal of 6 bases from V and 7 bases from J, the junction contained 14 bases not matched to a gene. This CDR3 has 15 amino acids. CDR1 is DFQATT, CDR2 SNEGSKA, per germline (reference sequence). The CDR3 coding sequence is TGCAGTGCCAGATATAGCGGGAGGGCGGCGAATGAGCAGTACTTC. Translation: CSARYSGRAANEQYF.

CDR3 amino acids: CASSLEGTGNQPQHF. DNA for the CDR3: TGCGCCAGCAGCTTGGAAGGGACAGGCAATCAGCCCCAGCATTTT. The chain employs TRBV5-1 and TRBJ1-5, with 7 nucleotides matching TRBD1. V shed 0 bases, J shed 2 bases, and the junction held 2 bases outside the gene matches. This CDR3 region has 15 residues. Germline values: CDR1 SGHRS, CDR2 YFSETQ.

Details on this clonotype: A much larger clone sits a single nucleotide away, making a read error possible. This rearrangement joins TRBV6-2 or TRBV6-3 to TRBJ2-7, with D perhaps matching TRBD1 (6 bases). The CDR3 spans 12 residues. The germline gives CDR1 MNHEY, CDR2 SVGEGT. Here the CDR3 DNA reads TGTACCAGCAAAGGACAGATCTACGAGCAGTACTTC. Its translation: CTSKGQIYEQYF.

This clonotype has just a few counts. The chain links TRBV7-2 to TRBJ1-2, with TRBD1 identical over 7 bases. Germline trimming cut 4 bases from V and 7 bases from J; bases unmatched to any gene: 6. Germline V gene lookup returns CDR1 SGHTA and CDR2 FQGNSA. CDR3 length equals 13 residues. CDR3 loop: CASSSENRGGYTF. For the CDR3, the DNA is TGTGCCAGCAGCTCCGAAAACAGGGGTGGCTACACCTTC.

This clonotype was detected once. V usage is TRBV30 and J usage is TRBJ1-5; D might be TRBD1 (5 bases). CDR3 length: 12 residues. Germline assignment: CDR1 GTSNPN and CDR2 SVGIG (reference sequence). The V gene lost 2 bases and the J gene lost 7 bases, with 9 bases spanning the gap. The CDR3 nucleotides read TGTGCCTGGAGTAGGGGCGCCCAGCCCCAGCATTTT. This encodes CAWSRGAQPQHF. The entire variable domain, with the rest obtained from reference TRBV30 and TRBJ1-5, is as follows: SQTIHQWPATLVQPVGSPLSLECTVEGTSNPNLYWYRQAAGRGLQLLFYSVGIGQISSEVPQNLSASRPQDRQFILSSKKLLLSDSGFYLCAWSRGAQPQHFGDGTRLSIL.

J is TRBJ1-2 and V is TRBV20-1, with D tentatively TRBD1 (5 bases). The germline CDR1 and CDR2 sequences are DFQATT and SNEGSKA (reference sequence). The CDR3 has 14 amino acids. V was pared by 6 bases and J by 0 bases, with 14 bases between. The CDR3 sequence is CSAPWGETNYGYTF. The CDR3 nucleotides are TGCAGTGCCCCCTGGGGGGAAACTAACTATGGCTACACCTTC.

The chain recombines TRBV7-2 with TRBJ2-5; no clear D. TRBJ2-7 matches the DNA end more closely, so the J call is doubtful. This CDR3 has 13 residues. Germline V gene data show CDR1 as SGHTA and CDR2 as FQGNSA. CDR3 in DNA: TGTGCCAGCAGCTTACAGGTCATCTACGAGCAGTACTTC. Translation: CASSLQVIYEQYF.

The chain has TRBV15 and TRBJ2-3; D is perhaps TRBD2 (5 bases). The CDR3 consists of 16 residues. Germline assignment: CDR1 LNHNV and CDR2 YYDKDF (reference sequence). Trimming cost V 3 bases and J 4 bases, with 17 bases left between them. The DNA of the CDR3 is TGTGCCACCAGCAGGGAGGTTGGGGTCCGGGCAGATACGCAGTATTTT. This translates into CATSREVGVRADTQYF.

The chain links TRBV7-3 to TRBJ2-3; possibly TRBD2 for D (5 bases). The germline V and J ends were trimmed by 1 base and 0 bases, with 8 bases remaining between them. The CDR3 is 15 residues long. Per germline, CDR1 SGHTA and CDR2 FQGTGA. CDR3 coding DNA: TGTGCCAGCAGCTTAAACGAGGGAAGCACAGATACGCAGTATTTT. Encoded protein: CASSLNEGSTDTQYF.

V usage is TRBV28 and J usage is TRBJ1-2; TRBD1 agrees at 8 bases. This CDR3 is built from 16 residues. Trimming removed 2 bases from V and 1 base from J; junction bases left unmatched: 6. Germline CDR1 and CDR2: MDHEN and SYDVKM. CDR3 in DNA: TGTGCCAGCAGTTTACCCGGACAGGGACTTAACTATGGCTACACCTTC. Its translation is CASSLPGQGLNYGYTF.